This entry lists 11 T cell receptor beta chains sequenced from one sample in a study of blood T cell repertoires in COVID-19 (dated by TCRdb to about 2020). Libraries were built with the immunoSEQ multiplex PCR assay. TCRdb stores this immuneACCESS table with in-frame sequences only. Part of the clones is absent; in the studies checked, under half of the shortfall reflects unresolved V genes, and no reason is known for the rest. Across this sample there are 300,000 or so clones, with around 89% seen only once. Around 3.5% of the sample goes to the ten largest clones. Sequenced: peripheral blood. The receptors come from a middle-aged woman with acute or convalescent COVID-19.

This chain links TRBV7-3 with TRBJ1-2, with D tentatively TRBD1 (5 bases). From germline, CDR1 is SGHTA and CDR2 FQGTGA. The V and J ends lost 4 bases and 7 bases respectively, with 19 bases between them. The CDR3 contains 15 residues. The CDR3 here is CASSYLREPYSGYTF. The CDR3 region has the DNA TGTGCCAGCAGCTACCTCAGGGAACCCTATAGTGGCTACACCTTC.

The rearrangement links TRBV11-2 to TRBJ1-2, with 7 bases identical to TRBD1. Per germline, CDR1 SGHAT and CDR2 FQNNGV. V was clipped by 1 base and J by 5 bases; unmatched bases: 4. The CDR3 is 14 amino acids. CDR3 region: CASSLVAGGYGYTF. DNA of the CDR3: TGTGCCAGCAGCTTAGTAGCAGGGGGGTATGGCTACACCTTC.

V gene TRBV12-3 or TRBV12-4 combines with J gene TRBJ1-5; TRBD1 matches at 8 bases. The CDR3 totals 13 residues. V was clipped by 6 bases and J by 7 bases; unmatched bases: 5. For the CDR3, the DNA is TGTGCCAGCAGCCGACAGGGGTTCCAGCCCCAGCATTTT. Protein: CASSRQGFQPQHF.

The V and J genes are TRBV2 and TRBJ2-1; 10 bases fit TRBD1. The V gene's germline CDR1 is SNHLY and CDR2 FYNNEI. The V and J ends lost 5 bases and 8 bases, in that order; junction bases with no gene match: 6. The CDR3 totals 14 residues. CDR3 sequence reads: CASSRQGAEDEQFF. DNA of the CDR3: TGTGCCAGCAGTAGACAGGGGGCGGAGGATGAGCAGTTCTTC.

V and J are TRBV6-5 and TRBJ1-1; D not resolved. Germline V lookup: CDR1 MNHEY, CDR2 SVGAGI. The length of the CDR3 is 14 residues. Trimming stripped 5 bases from V and 0 bases from J, with 10 bases between. The chain's CDR3 is CASSPREMNTEAFF. The CDR3 nucleotides are TGTGCCAGCAGTCCCCGTGAGATGAACACTGAAGCTTTCTTT.

This chain joins TRBV2 and TRBJ2-1, with 9 bases aligning to TRBD1. J lost 15 bases, V lost 6 bases, and 6 bases had no gene match. CDR1 SNHLY and CDR2 FYNNEI come from the germline V gene. The CDR3 spans 11 residues. CDR3 sequence reads: CASSFGQGLFF. As DNA, the CDR3 is TGTGCCAGCAGCTTCGGACAGGGGCTGTTCTTC. The full variable domain, in which reference TRBV2 and TRBJ2-1 provide the parts outside the CDR3, is EPEVTQTPSHQVTQMGQEVILRCVPISNHLYFYWYRQILGQKVEFLVSFYNNEISEKSEIFDDQFSVERPDGSNFTLKIRSTKLEDSAMYFCASSFGQGLFFGPGTRLTVL.

The chain recombines TRBV28 with TRBJ1-4; 7 nucleotides agree with TRBD1. This CDR3 comprises 14 residues. The J segment lost 8 bases and the V segment lost 2 bases, leaving 5 bases of the junction unmatched. Germline V gene sequence: CDR1 MDHEN, CDR2 SYDVKM. The chain's CDR3 is CASSLGTAREKLFF. CDR3 sequence (DNA): TGTGCCAGCAGTTTAGGGACAGCGCGAGAAAAACTGTTTTTT.

The chain carries TRBV11-2 and TRBJ2-1; 9 nucleotides match TRBD2. The CDR3 sequence is 15 residues long. Unmatched junction bases numbered 2, after V lost 1 base and J lost 4 bases. Germline loops: CDR1 SGHAT, CDR2 FQNNGV. CDR3 bases: TGTGCCAGCAGCTTAGGACTAGCGGTATACAATGAGCAGTTCTTC. This codes for CASSLGLAVYNEQFF.

The rearrangement uses TRBV19 and TRBJ1-5, with D uncertain. CDR3 size: 16 residues. V was cut by 2 bases and J by 7 bases, with 18 bases left in between. Germline V gene data show CDR1 as LNHDA and CDR2 as SQIVND (reference sequence). The CDR3 is CASSIRIGASGQPQHF. CDR3 in DNA: TGTGCCAGTAGTATACGTATAGGCGCCTCGGGGCAGCCCCAGCATTTT.

V usage is TRBV10-3 and J usage is TRBJ1-1; a possible D gene is TRBD1 (6 bases). The CDR3 runs to 12 residues. Deletions cut 7 bases from V and 3 bases from J, with 9 bases between. Germline lookup yields CDR1 ENHRY and CDR2 SYGVKD. The CDR3 loop is CAIKQGDTEAFF. The CDR3 bases are TGTGCCATCAAACAGGGCGACACTGAAGCTTTCTTT.

The rearrangement joins TRBV7-2 to TRBJ2-2, with a weak D call TRBD1 (5 bases). V shed 5 bases and J shed 3 bases, with 10 bases lying between them. CDR3 size: 14 residues. The V gene's germline CDR1 is SGHTA and CDR2 FQGNSA. The CDR3 here is CASSRQTDTGELFF. In nucleotides, the CDR3 is TGTGCCAGCAGCCGTCAGACAGACACCGGGGAGCTGTTTTTT.